The T cell receptor (beta chain) under discussion was sequenced for a study of blood T cells in healthy people across ages. General study points: Investigators viewed diversity estimates from one million T cells as underestimates, the study reported. A strong correlation between TCR beta diversity and naive T cell percentage was seen.

This CDR3 region has 13 residues. Alongside a J-beta primer mix, a sample-barcoded 5' primer served in a second PCR lasting roughly 7 to 11 cycles. TCRdb re-called the 5' RACE reads with MiXCR, one entry per CDR3 protein. The data show roughly 1.5 million distinct CDR3 sequences, about 45% seen once. The sample holds one count of this clonotype. Its antigen is as yet unknown. The sequenced sample consisted of blood. This receptor was obtained from a woman younger than 30 in good health. The chain carries TRBV21-1 and TRBJ2-1. TRBV21-1 is given as a pseudogene. DNA for the CDR3: TGTGCCAGCAGCAGGCAGACCTACAATGAGCAGTTCTTC. It is translated as CASSRQTYNEQFF.